The 11 T cell receptor beta chains below come from one sample, sequenced in a study of cytomegalovirus exposure and HLA in healthy donors. PCR was performed using 60 Vbeta and 13 Jbeta primers. Measured with immunoSEQ multiplex PCR; TCRdb has only the in-frame clones, and not every one. The repertoire table contains 200,000 or so clones. The sequencing input was PBMCs. The receptors shown here come from a boy under 18 in good health and CMV-seronegative.

The rearrangement joins TRBV27 to TRBJ2-7; 7 bases line up with TRBD2. With 6 bases clipped from V and 1 base from J, the junction kept 6 bases outside the gene matches. The CDR3 sequence is 14 residues long. Germline assignment: CDR1 MNHEY and CDR2 SMNVEV (reference sequence). The CDR3 here is CASSLRRESYEQYF. DNA for the CDR3: TGTGCCAGCAGCCTAAGGCGGGAGTCCTACGAGCAGTACTTC.

This chain links TRBV5-5 with TRBJ1-6, with D possibly being TRBD1 (5 bases). This CDR3 spans 16 amino acids. V lost 1 base to trimming and J lost 2 bases, with 10 bases between them. Looked up from germline, CDR1 is SGHKS and CDR2 is YYEKEE (reference sequence). The DNA for the CDR3 is TGTGCCAGCAGCTTGTCCAGGGCTCCCTATAATTCACCCCTCCACTTT. Translating gives CASSLSRAPYNSPLHF.

The rearrangement joins TRBV11-2 to TRBJ2-1; D not certain. Germline CDR1 is SGHAT and CDR2 is FQNNGV. Deletions cut 0 bases from V and 8 bases from J, with 11 bases between. This CDR3 has 14 amino acids. CDR3 sequence (DNA): TGTGCCAGCAGCTTAGAGGTAACGGTGCATGAGCAGTTCTTC. Protein sequence: CASSLEVTVHEQFF.

Worth noting for this clone: At one of its ends the junction is not consistent with the germline gene, which may arise from a read error. The same CDR3 can be traced to other DNA sequences in this sample. This chain connects TRBV28 to TRBJ2-3; tentative D call: TRBD1 (5 bases). The germline CDR1 and CDR2 sequences are MDHEN and SYDVKM. This CDR3 has 14 residues. The CDR3: CASSLGPKPDTQYF. CDR3 sequence (DNA): TGTGCCAGTAGTTTGGGGCCCAAACCAGATACGCAGTATTTT.

V gene TRBV28 combines with J gene TRBJ2-6, with D uncertain. In germline, CDR1 is MDHEN, CDR2 SYDVKM. The CDR3 loop spans 15 amino acids. Trimming took off 6 bases at V and 1 base at J, with 10 bases between the two ends. The CDR3 DNA follows: TGTGCCAGCAGCCAGGTTCGTTCTGGGGCCAACGTCCTGACTTTC. It codes for CASSQVRSGANVLTF.

V and J are TRBV5-8 and TRBJ1-4; D may be TRBD1 (6 bases). The V and J ends lost 3 bases and 6 bases respectively, with 12 bases between them. Per germline, CDR1 SGHTS and CDR2 YDEGEE. The CDR3 covers 14 residues. For the CDR3, the DNA is TGTGCCAGCAGCTCGAGGGACATCTATGAAAAACTGTTTTTT. This translates into CASSSRDIYEKLFF.

The V gene is TRBV15, the J gene TRBJ2-1; a possible D gene is TRBD1 (5 bases). The CDR3 loop spans 15 amino acids. CDR1 is LNHNV, CDR2 YYDKDF, per germline (reference sequence). Trimming took 5 bases from V and 7 from J, leaving 18 bases between them. The CDR3 reads CATSRRGASFNEQFF. CDR3 sequence (DNA): TGTGCCACCAGCCGCCGTGGGGCTAGTTTTAATGAGCAGTTCTTC.

Remarks on this clone: The sample has other DNA sequences that encode this CDR3 too. The chain recombines TRBV2 with TRBJ2-2; no clear D. Trimming took 4 bases from V and 3 from J, leaving 3 bases between them. The CDR3 is made up of 12 amino acids. Per germline, CDR1 SNHLY and CDR2 FYNNEI. The CDR3: CASSADTGELFF. As DNA, the CDR3 is TGTGCCAGCAGTGCGGACACCGGGGAGCTGTTTTTT.

The chain carries TRBV7-9 and TRBJ2-7; possible D gene TRBD2, 7 bases. Germline V lookup: CDR1 SEHNR, CDR2 FQNEAQ (reference sequence). V lost 4 bases to trimming and J lost 0 bases, with 16 bases between them. The CDR3 length is 16 residues. The CDR3 region has the DNA TGTGCCAGCAGCTGGGGGGGCAGGGGTAGCTCCTACGAGCAGTACTTC. It specifies CASSWGGRGSSYEQYF.

The chain links TRBV4-1 to TRBJ2-7; 8 bases match TRBD1. This CDR3 spans 13 amino acids. Germline assignment: CDR1 MGHRA and CDR2 YSYEKL. V dropped 8 bases and J dropped 0; count of bases not matched to a gene: 3. The chain's CDR3 is CASRGQGSYEQYF. The CDR3 region has the DNA TGCGCCAGCCGAGGACAGGGCTCCTACGAGCAGTACTTC.

This sequence joins TRBV7-2 and TRBJ2-1, with D tentatively TRBD1 (6 bases). The CDR3 has 14 residues. Trimming left V 5 bases short and J 6 bases short, with 14 bases between. The germline CDR1 and CDR2 sequences are SGHTA and FQGNSA. CDR3 region: CASSLNRVSNEQFF. CDR3 DNA sequence: TGTGCCAGCAGCCTTAACAGGGTGTCCAATGAGCAGTTCTTC.